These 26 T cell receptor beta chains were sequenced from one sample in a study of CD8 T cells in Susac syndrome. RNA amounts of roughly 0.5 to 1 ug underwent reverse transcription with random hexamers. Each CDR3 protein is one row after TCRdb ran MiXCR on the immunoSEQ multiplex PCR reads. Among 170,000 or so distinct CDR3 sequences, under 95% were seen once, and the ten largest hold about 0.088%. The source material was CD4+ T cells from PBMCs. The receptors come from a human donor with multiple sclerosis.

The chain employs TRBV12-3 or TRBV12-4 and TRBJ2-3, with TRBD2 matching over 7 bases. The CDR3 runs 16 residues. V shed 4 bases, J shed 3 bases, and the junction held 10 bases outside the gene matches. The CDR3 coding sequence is TGTGCCAGCAGTTACATTAGCGGGTTGAGTACAGATACGCAGTATTTT. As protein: CASSYISGLSTDTQYF.

The CDR3 here is CASSQATSGADTQYF. The CDR3 DNA sequence: TGTGCCAGCAGCCAAGCTACTAGCGGGGCAGATACGCAGTATTTT. The chain joins TRBV3-1 to TRBJ2-3; 10 bases fit TRBD2. V gave up 1 base and J gave up 4 bases; unmatched junction bases: 2. Germline CDR1 reads LGHDT; CDR2 reads YNNKEL (reference sequence). This CDR3 region has 15 residues.

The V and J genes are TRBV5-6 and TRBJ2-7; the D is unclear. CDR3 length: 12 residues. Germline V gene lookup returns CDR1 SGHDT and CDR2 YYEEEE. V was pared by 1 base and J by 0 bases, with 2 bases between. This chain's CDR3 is CASSLNSYEQYF. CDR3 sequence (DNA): TGTGCCAGCAGCTTGAACTCCTACGAGCAGTACTTC.

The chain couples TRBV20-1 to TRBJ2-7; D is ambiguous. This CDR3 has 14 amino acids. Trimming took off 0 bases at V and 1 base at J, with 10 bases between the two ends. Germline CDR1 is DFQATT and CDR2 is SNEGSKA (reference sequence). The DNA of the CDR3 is TGCAGTGCTAGAGACCTCGGAATTTCCTACGAGCAGTACTTC. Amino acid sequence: CSARDLGISYEQYF.

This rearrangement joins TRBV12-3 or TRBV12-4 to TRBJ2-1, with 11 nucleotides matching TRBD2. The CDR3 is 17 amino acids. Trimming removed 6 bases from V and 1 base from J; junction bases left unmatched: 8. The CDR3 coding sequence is TGTGCCAGCAGCTTCGGGGCTAGCGGGAGGTCCTACAATGAGCAGTTCTTC. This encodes CASSFGASGRSYNEQFF.

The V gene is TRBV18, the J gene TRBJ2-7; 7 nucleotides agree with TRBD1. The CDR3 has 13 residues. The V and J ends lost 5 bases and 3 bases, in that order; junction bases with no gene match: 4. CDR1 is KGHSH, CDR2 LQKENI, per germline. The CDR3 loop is CASSADRLYEQYF. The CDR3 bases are TGTGCCAGCTCAGCGGACAGGCTCTACGAGCAGTACTTC.

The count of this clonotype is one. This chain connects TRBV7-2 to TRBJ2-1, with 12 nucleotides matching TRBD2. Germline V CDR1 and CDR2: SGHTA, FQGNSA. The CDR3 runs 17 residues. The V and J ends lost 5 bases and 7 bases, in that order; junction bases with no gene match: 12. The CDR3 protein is CASSQTSGGVPRNEQFF. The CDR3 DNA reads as TGTGCCAGCAGCCAGACTAGCGGGGGAGTCCCACGGAATGAGCAGTTCTTC. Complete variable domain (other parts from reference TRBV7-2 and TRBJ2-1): GAGVSQSPSNKVTEKGKDVELRCDPISGHTALYWYRQSLGQGLEFLIYFQGNSAPDKSGLPSDRFSAERTGGSVSTLTIQRTQQEDSAVYLCASSQTSGGVPRNEQFFGPGTRLTVL.

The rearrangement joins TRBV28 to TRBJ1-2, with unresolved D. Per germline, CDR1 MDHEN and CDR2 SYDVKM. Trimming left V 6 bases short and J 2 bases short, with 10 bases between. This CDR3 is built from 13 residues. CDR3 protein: CASRTGGNYGYTF. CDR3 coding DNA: TGTGCCAGCAGGACGGGTGGCAACTATGGCTACACCTTC.

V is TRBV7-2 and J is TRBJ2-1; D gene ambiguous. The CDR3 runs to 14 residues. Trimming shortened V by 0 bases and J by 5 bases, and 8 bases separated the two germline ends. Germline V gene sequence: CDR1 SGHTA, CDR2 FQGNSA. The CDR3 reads CASSLALMDNEQFF. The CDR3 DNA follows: TGTGCCAGCAGCTTAGCGTTGATGGACAATGAGCAGTTCTTC.

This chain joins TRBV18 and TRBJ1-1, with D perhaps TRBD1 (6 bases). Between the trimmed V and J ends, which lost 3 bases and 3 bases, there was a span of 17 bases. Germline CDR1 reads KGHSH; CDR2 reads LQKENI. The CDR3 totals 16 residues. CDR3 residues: CASSPDLQGVDTEAFF. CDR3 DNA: TGTGCCAGCTCACCGGATCTACAGGGAGTGGACACTGAAGCTTTCTTT.

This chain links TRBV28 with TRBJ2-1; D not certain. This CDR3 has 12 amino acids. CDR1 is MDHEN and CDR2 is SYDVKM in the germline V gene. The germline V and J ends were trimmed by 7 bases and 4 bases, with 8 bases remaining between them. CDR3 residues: CASKAVYNEQFF. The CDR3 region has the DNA TGTGCCAGCAAGGCGGTATACAATGAGCAGTTCTTC.

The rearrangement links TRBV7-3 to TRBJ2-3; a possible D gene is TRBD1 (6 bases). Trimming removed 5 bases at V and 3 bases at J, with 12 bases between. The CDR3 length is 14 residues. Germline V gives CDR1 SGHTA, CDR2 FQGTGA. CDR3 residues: CASSLHTGTDTQYF. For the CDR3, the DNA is TGTGCCAGCAGCCTACACACAGGGACAGATACGCAGTATTTT.

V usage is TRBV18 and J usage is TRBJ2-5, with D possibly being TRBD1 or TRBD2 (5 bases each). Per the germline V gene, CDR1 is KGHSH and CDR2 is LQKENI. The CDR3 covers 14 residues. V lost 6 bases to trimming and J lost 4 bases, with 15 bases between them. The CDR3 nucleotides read TGTGCCAGCTCTTCCGAGCAGGGACGAGAGACCCAGTACTTC. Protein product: CASSSEQGRETQYF.

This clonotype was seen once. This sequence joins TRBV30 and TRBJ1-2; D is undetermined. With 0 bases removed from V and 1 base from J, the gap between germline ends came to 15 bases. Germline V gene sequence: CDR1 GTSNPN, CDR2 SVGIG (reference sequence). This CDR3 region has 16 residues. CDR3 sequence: CAWSVSHLGINYGYTF. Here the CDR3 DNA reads TGTGCCTGGAGTGTATCGCACCTGGGGATTAACTATGGCTACACCTTC.

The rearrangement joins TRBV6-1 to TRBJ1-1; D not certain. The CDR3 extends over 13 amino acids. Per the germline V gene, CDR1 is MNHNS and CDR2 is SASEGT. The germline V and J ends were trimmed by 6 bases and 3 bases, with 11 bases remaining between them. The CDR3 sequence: CASRSDGDTEAFF. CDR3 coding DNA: TGTGCCAGCAGGAGTGATGGGGACACTGAAGCTTTCTTT.

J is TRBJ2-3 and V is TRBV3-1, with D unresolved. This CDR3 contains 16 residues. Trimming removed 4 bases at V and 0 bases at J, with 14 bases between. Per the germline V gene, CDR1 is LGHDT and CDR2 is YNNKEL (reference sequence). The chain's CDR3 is CASSPYGSSSTDTQYF. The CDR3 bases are TGTGCCAGCAGCCCATACGGCTCTTCTAGCACAGATACGCAGTATTTT.

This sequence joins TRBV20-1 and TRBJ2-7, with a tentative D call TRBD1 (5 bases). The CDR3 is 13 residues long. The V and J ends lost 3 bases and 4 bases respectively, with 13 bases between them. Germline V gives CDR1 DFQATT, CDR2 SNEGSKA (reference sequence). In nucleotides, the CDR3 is TGCAGTGCTAGTCGACATAGGGGTTACGAGCAGTACTTC. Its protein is CSASRHRGYEQYF.

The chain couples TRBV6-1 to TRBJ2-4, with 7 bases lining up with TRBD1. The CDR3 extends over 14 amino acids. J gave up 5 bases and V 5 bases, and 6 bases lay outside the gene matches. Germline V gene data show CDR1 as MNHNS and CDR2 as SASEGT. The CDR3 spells CASSPGDSQNIQYF. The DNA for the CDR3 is TGTGCCAGCAGTCCAGGGGACAGCCAAAACATTCAGTACTTC.

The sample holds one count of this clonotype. The CDR3 nucleotides read TGCAGTGCTAGAAATGGACTAGGCGGACAGACCCAGTACTTC. Protein: CSARNGLGGQTQYF. The chain couples TRBV20-1 to TRBJ2-5; 7 bases map to TRBD2. CDR3 length equals 14 residues. Germline V gives CDR1 DFQATT, CDR2 SNEGSKA (reference sequence). V lost 2 bases to trimming and J lost 6 bases; unmatched junction nucleotides: 9.

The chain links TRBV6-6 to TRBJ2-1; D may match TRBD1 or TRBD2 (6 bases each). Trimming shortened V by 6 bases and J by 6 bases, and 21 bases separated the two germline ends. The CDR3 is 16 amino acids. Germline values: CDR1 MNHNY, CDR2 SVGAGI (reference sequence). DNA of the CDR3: TGTGCCAGCAGCACCCTCAGAGGGGGAGGCTTCAATGAGCAGTTCTTC. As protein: CASSTLRGGGFNEQFF.

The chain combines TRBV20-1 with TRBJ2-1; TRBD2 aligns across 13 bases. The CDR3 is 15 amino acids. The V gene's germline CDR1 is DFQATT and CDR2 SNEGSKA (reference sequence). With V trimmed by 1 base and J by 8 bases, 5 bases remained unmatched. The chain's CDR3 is CSARARTSGSHEQFF. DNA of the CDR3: TGCAGTGCTAGAGCTCGGACTAGCGGGAGCCATGAGCAGTTCTTC.

CDR3 nucleotides: TGTGCCAGCAGTTTTATGGGCTCCTACGAGCAGTACTTC. It is translated as CASSFMGSYEQYF. The chain employs TRBV28 and TRBJ2-7; D gene ambiguous. Per germline, CDR1 MDHEN and CDR2 SYDVKM. The CDR3 is 13 residues long. V was cut by 3 bases and J by 0 bases, with 6 bases left in between.

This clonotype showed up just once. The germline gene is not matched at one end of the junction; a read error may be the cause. CDR3 in amino acids: CASSSPGWEQFF. Here the CDR3 DNA reads TGTGCCAGCTCATCACCGGGTTGGGAGCAGTTCTTC. V gene TRBV18 combines with J gene TRBJ2-1; no clear D gene. CDR1 is KGHSH and CDR2 is LQKENI in the germline V gene. This CDR3 comprises 12 residues.

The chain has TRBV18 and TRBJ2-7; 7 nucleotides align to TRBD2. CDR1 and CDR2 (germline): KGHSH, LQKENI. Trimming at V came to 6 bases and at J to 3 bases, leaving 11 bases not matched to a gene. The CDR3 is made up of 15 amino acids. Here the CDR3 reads CASSPPRAGIYEQYF. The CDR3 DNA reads TGTGCCAGCTCCCCTCCTCGAGCGGGAATCTACGAGCAGTACTTC.

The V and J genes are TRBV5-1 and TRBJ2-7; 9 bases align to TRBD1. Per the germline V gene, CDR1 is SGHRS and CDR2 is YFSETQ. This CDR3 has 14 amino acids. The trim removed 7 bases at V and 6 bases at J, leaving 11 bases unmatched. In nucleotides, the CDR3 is TGCGCCAGCGCTCCAGGGACAGGGCCTCGCGAGCAGTACTTC. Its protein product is CASAPGTGPREQYF.

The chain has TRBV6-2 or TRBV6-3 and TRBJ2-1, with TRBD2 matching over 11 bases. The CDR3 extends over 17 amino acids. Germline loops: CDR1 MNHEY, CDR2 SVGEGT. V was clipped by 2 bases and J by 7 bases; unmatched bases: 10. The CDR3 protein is CASSYPTSGRQYNEQFF. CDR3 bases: TGTGCCAGCAGTTACCCCACTAGCGGGAGACAGTATAATGAGCAGTTCTTC.